The T cell receptor (beta chain) under discussion was sequenced for a study of cytomegalovirus exposure and HLA in healthy donors. CDR3 length: 16 amino acids. Trimming cost V 2 bases and J 2 bases; bases outside gene matches: 10. CDR1 is SGHRS and CDR2 is YFSETQ in the germline V gene. Researchers ran the PCR with 60 Vbeta and 13 Jbeta primers. Using immunoSEQ multiplex PCR, the repertoire was profiled, and TCRdb retains in-frame clones only, with some absent. Its table lists approximately 210,000 clones. Sequencing was carried out using PBMCs. This clonotype originated in a woman aged 25 to 39 in good health and CMV-seropositive. V and J are TRBV5-1 and TRBJ2-7; 7 bases are shared with TRBD1. CDR3 in amino acids: CASSLRSQGVTYEQYF. Here the CDR3 DNA reads TGCGCCAGCAGCTTAAGGTCCCAGGGGGTCACCTACGAGCAGTACTTC.